This T cell receptor beta chain was sequenced in a study of cytotoxic CD8 clonotypes in ibrutinib-treated CLL (dated by TCRdb to about 2021). A note on the overall study: In this cohort, 15 patients were treatment-naive and under 13 were relapsed/refractory, while about 17 had unmutated IGHV. Responses were partial in roughly 24 patients and complete in 2; after median about 68 months follow-up, roughly 14 stayed in remission and roughly twelve progressed. Response samples were taken after a median of roughly a year on treatment, ranging from about 6 to 40 months. Samples averaged approximately 260,000 productive templates and more than 85,000 productive rearrangements. Longitudinal samples were obtainable from about 30% of the roughly 90 participants in the trial. Cryopreserved peripheral blood mononuclear cells were collected at three points: before therapy, at response, and at either sustained remission or disease progression. Every sample from remission and from progressive disease was obtained while the patients were still on ibrutinib.

Each clonotype received, on average, roughly 9.6x coverage in deep resolution sequencing performed on a MiSeq, where the target depth lay between 1 in 1 million and 1 in 200,000 T cells. The immunoSEQ hsTCRB Kit was used to generate the TCR beta libraries. Per the source publication's procedure: The data were analyzed with ImmunoSEQ Analyzer and ImmunoSEQ Data Assistant, and V, D and J gene assignments followed IMGT definitions. Clonality was computed as one minus normalized Shannon entropy of productive rearrangement frequencies, ranging from 0 to 1. Only overrepresented clonotypes making up at least 0.05% of each patient's repertoire were included in the public clonotype analysis. Repertoires from approximately 12 age-matched healthy donors in immuneACCESS were used as clonality controls. TCRdb stores this immuneACCESS table with in-frame sequences only. Part of the clones is absent; in the studies checked, under half of the shortfall reflects unresolved V genes, and no reason is known for the rest. The V and J calls and the clone size are those of that table, but D and trimming were determined from the DNA. The sample includes over 150,000 clones, with roughly 77% observed a single time. The ten largest clonotypes hold roughly 1.9% of the sample.

The study at large found these results: Sustained-remission and progressing patients did not have matched sampling times, and lymph node repertoires were not examined. Public clonotypes were rare and either shrank or stayed stable during treatment, and the rise in clonality at ibrutinib response reflected expansion of private clonotypes. Baseline clonality exceeded that of age-matched healthy donors and correlated strongly with circulating CD8+ T-cell counts. An increase in clonality was observed at ibrutinib response, with clonality remaining stable during sustained remission and falling back toward baseline at progression.

Relative to germline, V is missing 3 bases and J is missing 0 bases, with 5 bases of the junction outside any gene match. The CDR3 has 19 amino acids, counting the end cysteine and phenylalanine. The kept DNA is CDR3 alone, 57 bases in frame from the first base. CDR1 and CDR2 (SGHDN, FVKESK) derive from the germline V gene. The time point label corresponds to: 12 months on ibrutinib. For TCR beta library preparation, approximately 2 micrograms of genomic DNA were isolated from cryopreserved PBMCs. Longitudinal blood samples from CLL patients on ibrutinib monotherapy were analyzed using high-throughput TCR beta sequencing. The patients took part in an open-label, single-center phase 2 trial of ibrutinib monotherapy. A word on this clone: What this receptor recognizes is not known. The sample holds no much larger clone one base away, and base qualities are not on file.

The sequencing here drew on PBMCs, taken after 12 months of ibrutinib treatment. This chain joins TRBV14 to TRBJ2-1; 16 central bases correspond to TRBD2. The origin of this receptor is a human donor with chronic lymphocytic leukemia. Here the CDR3 is given as CASSQLGTSGRGSYNEQFF. The bases read TGTGCCAGCAGCCAGTTGGGGACTAGCGGGAGGGGCTCCTACAATGAGCAGTTCTTC.